This T cell receptor (beta chain) was obtained from a study of cytomegalovirus exposure and HLA in healthy donors. Study background: In an earlier analysis, 90 million to 120 million unique TCR beta sequences were found from some 170 million T cells.

V was clipped by 2 bases and J by 1 base, with 11 bases between them. Germline loops: CDR1 MNHEY, CDR2 SVGAGI. The CDR3 consists of 15 residues. 13 Jbeta primers and 60 Vbeta primers were used for the PCR. Assay: immunoSEQ multiplex PCR; the TCRdb copy retains only in-frame clones and omits some. This table has 100,000 to 150,000 clones, over 70% appearing once. Comment on this clone: What it binds is unknown.

General observations from the study: A few chains linked to CMV were shown in vitro to be specific for CMV antigens. The study designated 164 TCR beta chains cytomegalovirus-associated.

Sequenced sample: PBMCs. The TCR comes from a woman aged 45-65 years in good health and CMV-seronegative. The J gene is TRBJ1-1, the V gene TRBV6-5; perhaps TRBD1 as D (5 bases). CDR3 bases: TGTGCCAGCAGTTACAGACAGCTGCAGAACACTGAAGCTTTCTTT. Protein product: CASSYRQLQNTEAFF.